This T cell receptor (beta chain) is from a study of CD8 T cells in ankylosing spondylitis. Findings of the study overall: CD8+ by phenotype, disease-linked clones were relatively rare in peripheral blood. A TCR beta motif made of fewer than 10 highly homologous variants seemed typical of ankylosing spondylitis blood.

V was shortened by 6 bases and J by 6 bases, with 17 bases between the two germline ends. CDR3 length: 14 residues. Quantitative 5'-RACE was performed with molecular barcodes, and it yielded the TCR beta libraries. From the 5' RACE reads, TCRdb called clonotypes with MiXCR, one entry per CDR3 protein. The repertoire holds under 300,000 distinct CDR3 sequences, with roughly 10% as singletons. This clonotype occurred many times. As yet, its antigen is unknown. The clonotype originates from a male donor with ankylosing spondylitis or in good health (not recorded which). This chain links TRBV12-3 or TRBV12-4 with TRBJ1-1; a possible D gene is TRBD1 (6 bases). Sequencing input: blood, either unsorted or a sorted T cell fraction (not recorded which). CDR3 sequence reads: CASSSGGGAPEAFF. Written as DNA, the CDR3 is TGTGCCAGCAGCTCCGGCGGGGGGGCGCCTGAAGCTTTCTTT.